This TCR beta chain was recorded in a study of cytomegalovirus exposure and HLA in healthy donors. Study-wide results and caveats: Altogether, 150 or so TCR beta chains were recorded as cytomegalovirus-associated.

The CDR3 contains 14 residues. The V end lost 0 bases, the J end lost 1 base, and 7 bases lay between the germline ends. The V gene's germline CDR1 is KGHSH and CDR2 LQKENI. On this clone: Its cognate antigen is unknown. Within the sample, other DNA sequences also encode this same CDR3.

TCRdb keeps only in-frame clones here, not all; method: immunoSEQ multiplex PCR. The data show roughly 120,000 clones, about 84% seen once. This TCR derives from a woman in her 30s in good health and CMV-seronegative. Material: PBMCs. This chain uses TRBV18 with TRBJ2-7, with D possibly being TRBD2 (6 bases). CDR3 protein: CASSPPGRSYEQYF. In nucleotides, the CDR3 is TGTGCCAGCTCACCACCAGGGAGGTCCTACGAGCAGTACTTC.